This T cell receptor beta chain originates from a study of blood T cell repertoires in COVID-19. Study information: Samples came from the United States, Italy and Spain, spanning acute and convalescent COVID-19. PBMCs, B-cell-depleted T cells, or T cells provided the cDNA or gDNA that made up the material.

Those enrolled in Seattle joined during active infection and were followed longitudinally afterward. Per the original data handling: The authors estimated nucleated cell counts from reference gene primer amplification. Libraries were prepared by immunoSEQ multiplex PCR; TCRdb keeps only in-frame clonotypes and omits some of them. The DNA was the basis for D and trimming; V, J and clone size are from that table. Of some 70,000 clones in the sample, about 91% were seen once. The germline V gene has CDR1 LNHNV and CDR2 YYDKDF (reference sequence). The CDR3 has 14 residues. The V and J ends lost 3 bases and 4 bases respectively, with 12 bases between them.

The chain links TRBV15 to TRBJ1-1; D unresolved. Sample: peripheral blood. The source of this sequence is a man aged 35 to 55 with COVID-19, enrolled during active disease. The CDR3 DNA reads TGTGCCACCAGCAGGGAGGCGGGGAGCACTGAAGCTTTCTTT. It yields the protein CATSREAGSTEAFF.